This entry lists 25 T cell receptor beta chains sequenced from one sample in a study of CD8 T cells in Susac syndrome. RNA amounts of roughly 0.45 to 1 ug underwent reverse transcription with random hexamers. TCRdb itself ran the immunoSEQ multiplex PCR reads through MiXCR, one entry per CDR3 protein. This sample has more than 200,000 distinct CDR3 sequences; approximately 90% occur once, and the top ten carry about 0.12%. Sequenced input: CD8+ T cells from PBMCs. Source of these receptors: a human donor with multiple sclerosis.

The rearrangement joins TRBV2 to TRBJ1-5; no firm D call. The CDR3 is made up of 16 amino acids. Trimming left V 1 base short and J 5 bases short, with 15 bases between. The germline V gene encodes CDR1 SNHLY and CDR2 FYNNEI. This CDR3 is CASSEVSGPPHQPQHF. CDR3 in DNA: TGTGCCAGCAGTGAAGTGTCAGGACCCCCCCATCAGCCCCAGCATTTT. Looking up the rest from reference TRBV2 and TRBJ1-5 gives the full variable domain: EPEVTQTPSHQVTQMGQEVILRCVPISNHLYFYWYRQILGQKVEFLVSFYNNEISEKSEIFDDQFSVERPDGSNFTLKIRSTKLEDSAMYFCASSEVSGPPHQPQHFGDGTRLSIL.

The J gene is TRBJ2-3, the V gene TRBV23-1; TRBD1 or TRBD2 may be the D gene (5 bases each). TRBV23-1 is assigned to the ORF class and has an uncertain function. Between the trimmed V and J ends, which lost 2 bases and 3 bases, there was a span of 30 bases. The CDR3 is 21 residues long. In DNA form, the CDR3 reads TGCGCCAGCAGTCAACCGGGGCTAGGGGATCCGATAGGTGACCTTACAGATACGCAGTATTTT. It codes for CASSQPGLGDPIGDLTDTQYF.

This chain links TRBV18 with TRBJ2-7; weak D call: TRBD2 (6 bases). CDR3 length: 12 amino acids. Trimming cost V 6 bases and J 3 bases, with 9 bases left between them. Germline CDR1 KGHSH, CDR2 LQKENI. This CDR3 reads CASSGRDYEQYF. In nucleotides, the CDR3 is TGTGCCAGCTCGGGGCGGGACTACGAGCAGTACTTC.

The J gene is TRBJ2-7, the V gene TRBV19; TRBD2 matches 9 bases. This CDR3 has 15 residues. The ends lost 1 base at V and 5 bases at J; junction bases unmatched: 6. Looked up from germline, CDR1 is LNHDA and CDR2 is SQIVND (reference sequence). The CDR3 coding sequence is TGTGCCAGTAGTATAGGCACACTAGCGGGCAACGAGCAGTACTTC. Protein sequence: CASSIGTLAGNEQYF.

This chain connects TRBV12-3 or TRBV12-4 to TRBJ2-1; 12 bases align to TRBD1. This CDR3 is built from 14 residues. Trimming removed 3 bases from V and 14 bases from J; junction bases left unmatched: 8. The CDR3 nucleotides read TGTGCCAGCAGTTTGGGACAGGGGGCGGCTAAAAAGTTCTTC. Its translation is CASSLGQGAAKKFF.

V gene TRBV4-3 combines with J gene TRBJ2-1; 9 bases map to TRBD2. This CDR3 comprises 16 residues. The germline V gene encodes CDR1 LGHNA and CDR2 YSLEER. J was trimmed by 9 bases and V by 1 base; bases with no gene match: 10. In DNA, the CDR3 is TGCGCCAGCAGCCAAGTTGTGGCGGGAGGGCCTGGTGAGCAGTTCTTC. Its protein product is CASSQVVAGGPGEQFF.

The count of this clonotype is one. The V call is TRBV12-3 or TRBV12-4, the J call TRBJ2-3; D gene unclear. V dropped 3 bases and J dropped 1 base, with 8 bases sitting between them. The CDR3 is made up of 14 amino acids. The CDR3 spells CASSFGPGTDTQYF. For the CDR3, the DNA is TGTGCCAGCAGTTTTGGTCCCGGCACAGATACGCAGTATTTT.

This sequence joins TRBV2 and TRBJ2-3, with D perhaps matching TRBD2 (7 bases). Germline-derived CDR1 and CDR2 are SNHLY and FYNNEI. V shed 2 bases and J shed 4 bases, with 19 bases lying between them. This CDR3 is 17 amino acids long. The chain's CDR3 is CASSEKGGPYFPDTQYF. CDR3 nucleotides: TGTGCCAGCAGTGAAAAGGGGGGGCCGTACTTCCCAGATACGCAGTATTTT.

The V call is TRBV20-1, the J call TRBJ2-5, with unresolved D. CDR3 size: 14 residues. V lost 4 bases, J lost 1 base, and 13 bases lay in between. The germline V gene has CDR1 DFQATT and CDR2 SNEGSKA (reference sequence). In DNA, the CDR3 is TGCAGTGCTAACCCCCCGGGCCCCCAAGAGACCCAGTACTTC. This sequence encodes CSANPPGPQETQYF.

CDR3 in DNA: TGTGCCAGCACCTCCATAGGACAGGGAGAAAAAGAGACCCAGTACTTC. This sequence encodes CASTSIGQGEKETQYF. The chain uses TRBV3-1 and TRBJ2-5, with 8 bases aligning to TRBD1. Trimming cost V 7 bases and J 3 bases; bases outside gene matches: 13. Per the germline V gene, CDR1 is LGHDT and CDR2 is YNNKEL (reference sequence). CDR3 size: 16 residues.

This chain connects TRBV5-6 to TRBJ2-7; 9 bases agree with TRBD1. Germline CDR1 and CDR2: SGHDT and YYEEEE. This CDR3 region has 15 residues. J lost 3 bases, V lost 4 bases, and 8 bases had no gene match. CDR3 nucleotides: TGTGCCAGCAGCCCTGGGACAGGGTGGATCTACGAGCAGTACTTC. Its translation: CASSPGTGWIYEQYF.

The chain combines TRBV15 with TRBJ2-5; D remains unclear. The V end lost 8 bases, the J end lost 5 bases, and 9 bases lay between the germline ends. The CDR3 is 11 amino acids. The germline V gene encodes CDR1 LNHNV and CDR2 YYDKDF (reference sequence). The CDR3 region is CATGLGETQYF. DNA for the CDR3: TGTGCCACCGGCCTTGGCGAGACCCAGTACTTC.

The CDR3 DNA is TGCAGCGTTGAAGAATTTTCCGCAGGGTGGCTCCATGAGCAGTTCTTC. Its translation is CSVEEFSAGWLHEQFF. The rearrangement links TRBV29-1 to TRBJ2-1; D perhaps matches TRBD1 (5 bases). There are 16 residues in the CDR3. V was trimmed by 0 bases and J by 8 bases, leaving 20 bases between them. CDR1 SQVTM and CDR2 ANQGSEA come from the germline V gene.

The chain is built from TRBV5-4 and TRBJ1-1; D is unresolved. CDR3 length: 16 residues. Trimming cost V 3 bases and J 1 base, with 16 bases left between them. The V gene's germline CDR1 is SGHNT and CDR2 YYREEE (reference sequence). The chain's CDR3 is CASSSTAGRGNTEAFF. As DNA, the CDR3 is TGTGCCAGCAGCTCCACCGCCGGACGGGGGAACACTGAAGCTTTCTTT.

This clonotype showed up just a few times. This chain uses TRBV7-9 with TRBJ1-5; D might be TRBD1 (6 bases). The CDR3 consists of 16 residues. Per the germline V gene, CDR1 is SEHNR and CDR2 is FQNEAQ (reference sequence). Trimming pared 5 bases from V and 3 bases from J, leaving 17 bases between. The CDR3 sequence is CASSAWDNPNNQPQHF. The CDR3 region has the DNA TGTGCCAGCAGCGCGTGGGACAACCCTAACAATCAGCCCCAGCATTTT.

CDR3 DNA sequence: TGTGCCAGCAGCTTAGATCCCTTCTCCGAGAATGAAAAACTGTTTTTT. This translates into CASSLDPFSENEKLFF. The chain couples TRBV11-2 to TRBJ1-4; D ambiguous. The CDR3 extends over 16 amino acids. The germline V and J ends were trimmed by 0 bases and 5 bases, with 13 bases remaining between them. CDR1 SGHAT and CDR2 FQNNGV come from the germline V gene.

The V and J genes are TRBV5-8 and TRBJ2-6; 8 bases are shared with TRBD2. The V gene end was trimmed by 0 bases and the J gene end by 5 bases; junction bases not matched to a gene: 4. Per germline, CDR1 SGHTS and CDR2 YDEGEE. This CDR3 is 16 amino acids long. Here the CDR3 DNA reads TGTGCCAGCAGCTTGGCCGCGGGGGGCTGGGCCAACGTCCTGACTTTC. Its protein is CASSLAAGGWANVLTF.

The chain employs TRBV14 and TRBJ2-5, with 11 bases aligning to TRBD2. Germline trimming cut 4 bases from V and 3 bases from J; bases unmatched to any gene: 7. Germline V gives CDR1 SGHDN, CDR2 FVKESK. The CDR3 covers 16 residues. The CDR3 loop reads CASSPWIAGGKETQYF. The CDR3 region has the DNA TGTGCCAGCAGCCCTTGGATAGCGGGGGGGAAAGAGACCCAGTACTTC.

V gene TRBV7-9 combines with J gene TRBJ1-1, with D perhaps TRBD1 (6 bases). V was cut by 5 bases and J by 11 bases, with 21 bases left in between. Germline CDR1 is SEHNR and CDR2 is FQNEAQ (reference sequence). This CDR3 has 14 residues. CDR3 residues: CASSPQNEGGKAFF. The CDR3 DNA sequence: TGTGCCAGCAGCCCCCAGAACGAAGGGGGTAAGGCTTTCTTT.

This rearrangement joins TRBV13 to TRBJ2-7; TRBD2 matches at 9 bases. J was trimmed by 6 bases and V by 1 base; bases with no gene match: 7. The CDR3 has 15 residues. Germline V gene lookup returns CDR1 PRHDT and CDR2 FYEKMQ (reference sequence). The CDR3 bases are TGTGCCAGCAGCTTAGCACCAGGGACTAGCCGCGAGCAGTACTTC. This codes for CASSLAPGTSREQYF.

This chain links TRBV7-3 with TRBJ2-7, with D possibly matching TRBD2 (5 bases). Germline V lookup: CDR1 SGHTA, CDR2 FQGTGA. The CDR3 has 15 residues. Trimming stripped 2 bases from V and 1 base from J, with 12 bases between. CDR3 amino acids: CASSLVERDSYEQYF. The CDR3 coding sequence is TGTGCCAGCAGCTTAGTCGAACGGGATTCCTACGAGCAGTACTTC.

CDR3 coding DNA: TGTGCCAGCAGTCGCCTAGCCTCTGAAGAGACCCAGTACTTC. Its protein product is CASSRLASEETQYF. This sequence joins TRBV28 and TRBJ2-5, with D perhaps matching TRBD2 (5 bases). The CDR3 has 14 amino acids. Germline CDR1 MDHEN, CDR2 SYDVKM. V was pared by 5 bases and J by 3 bases, with 13 bases between. The whole variable domain, filled in from reference TRBV28 and TRBJ2-5, reads DVKVTQSSRYLVKRTGEKVFLECVQDMDHENMFWYRQDPGLGLRLIYFSYDVKMKEKGDIPEGYSVSREKKERFSLILESASTNQTSMYLCASSRLASEETQYFGPGTRLLVL.

The rearrangement uses TRBV20-1 and TRBJ2-3, with D perhaps TRBD2 (6 bases). This CDR3 spans 12 amino acids. V was pared by 1 base and J by 10 bases, with 12 bases between. Per the germline V gene, CDR1 is DFQATT and CDR2 is SNEGSKA (reference sequence). The CDR3 coding sequence is TGCAGTGCTAGAGGGGAGGAGTTCGCGCAGTATTTT. Protein: CSARGEEFAQYF.

The rearrangement joins TRBV12-3 or TRBV12-4 to TRBJ1-5, with D perhaps TRBD1 (6 bases). The CDR3 loop spans 15 amino acids. V was trimmed by 3 bases and J by 6 bases, leaving 15 bases between them. Here the CDR3 DNA reads TGTGCCAGCAGTTTCGCCCCGACAGGCCCTCAGCCCCAGCATTTT. Translation gives CASSFAPTGPQPQHF.

The rearrangement joins TRBV11-2 to TRBJ2-5, with D possibly TRBD2 on 5 matching bases. The CDR3 runs to 17 residues. Germline CDR1 and CDR2: SGHAT and FQNNGV. Trimming removed 3 bases at V and 1 base at J, with 18 bases between. The CDR3 nucleotides read TGTGCCAGCAGCTTGGGTCACCTAGTGGCGGGCCAAGAGACCCAGTACTTC. Translation gives CASSLGHLVAGQETQYF.